The rows below give T cell receptor beta chains drawn from one sample of a study of cytomegalovirus exposure and HLA in healthy donors. Libraries were prepared by immunoSEQ multiplex PCR; TCRdb keeps only in-frame clonotypes and omits some of them. There are just over 80,000 clones in the sample; about 79% occur only once, and 5.5% to 7.5% lies in the top ten. The sample comprised PBMCs. The origin of the receptors is a man aged 18 to 29 in good health and CMV-seropositive. The CDR3 runs from the conserved cysteine through the conserved F or W. D genes are given only for firm matches. Some rows mark clone size as missing; the rest say once, few, many or name a class of expanded clone.

D gene	V gene	J gene	clone size	CDR3 length	CDR3 protein	CDR3 DNA
-	TRBV7-3	TRBJ1-1	-	13	CASAVHLNTEAFF	TGTGCCAGCGCGGTACACTTGAACACTGAAGCTTTCTTT
-	TRBV6-5	TRBJ2-3	-	15	CASRLYGTPTDTQYF	TGTGCCAGCAGACTATACGGGACTCCCACAGATACGCAGTATTTT
-	TRBV29-1	TRBJ2-6	-	12	CSADTGANVLTF	TGCAGCGCAGACACTGGGGCCAACGTCCTGACTTTC
-	TRBV6-5	TRBJ2-5	-	15	CASSYSRLVKETQYF	TGTGCCAGCAGTTACTCTCGACTAGTGAAGGAGACCCAGTACTTC
-	TRBV5-1	TRBJ2-5	-	14	CASSLDLSQETQYF	TGCGCCAGCAGCTTGGATCTAAGCCAAGAGACCCAGTACTTC
-	TRBV7-9	TRBJ1-2	-	14	CASSLLTYNYGYTF	TGTGCCAGCAGCTTACTGACATATAACTATGGCTACACCTTC
-	TRBV9	TRBJ1-1	once	13	CASTRDGYTEAFF	TGTGCCAGCACCCGAGACGGGTACACTGAAGCTTTCTTT
-	TRBV9	TRBJ2-2	-	15	CASSVGGANTGELFF	TGTGCCAGCAGCGTAGGGGGGGCGAACACCGGGGAGCTGTTTTTT
-	TRBV7-9	TRBJ2-1	once	13	CASSFRGPNEQFF	TGTGCCAGCAGCTTCAGGGGCCCTAATGAGCAGTTCTTC
-	TRBV9	TRBJ1-5	-	14	CASSLGTDDQPQHF	TGTGCCAGCAGCCTCGGGACTGATGATCAGCCCCAGCATTTT
TRBD2	TRBV6-5	TRBJ2-5	-	14	CASRGLAGSETQYF	TGTGCCAGCAGGGGACTAGCGGGATCCGAGACCCAGTACTTC
-	TRBV28	TRBJ1-4	-	15	CASSSDRTTNEKLFF	TGTGCCAGCAGTTCCGACAGAACAACTAATGAAAAACTGTTTTTT
-	TRBV6-5	TRBJ2-3	-	15	CASSSGLMDTDTQYF	TGTGCCAGCAGTTCGGGACTTATGGACACAGATACGCAGTATTTT
TRBD2	TRBV6-6	TRBJ2-7	-	16	CASRTSGTSGSGEQYF	TGTGCCAGCAGAACTTCCGGGACTAGCGGGAGTGGTGAGCAGTACTTC
TRBD2	TRBV15	TRBJ2-7	-	12	CATSGGGNEQYF	TGTGCCACCAGCGGCGGGGGTAACGAGCAGTACTTC
TRBD2	TRBV6-5	TRBJ2-3	-	16	CASSWRGGRGADTQYF	TGTGCCAGCAGTTGGAGGGGCGGGAGAGGAGCAGATACGCAGTATTTT
-	TRBV29-1	TRBJ2-5	-	13	CSVVGRGRETQYF	TGCAGCGTTGTGGGCAGGGGGAGGGAGACCCAGTACTTC
-	TRBV5-6	TRBJ1-5	few	14	CASSFWGDDQPQHF	TGTGCCAGCAGCTTTTGGGGGGACGATCAGCCCCAGCATTTT
TRBD2	TRBV10-3	TRBJ2-6	-	18	CAISAGLAGSSGANVLTF	TGTGCCATCAGTGCGGGACTAGCGGGAAGCTCTGGGGCCAACGTCCTGACTTTC
TRBD1	TRBV4-1	TRBJ2-7	-	16	CASSQVTGAYSYEQYF	TGCGCCAGCAGCCAAGTAACAGGGGCATACTCCTACGAGCAGTACTTC
-	TRBV5-1	TRBJ2-1	-	17	CASSLGTRAGRGNEQFF	TGCGCCAGCAGCTTGGGGACCCGAGCGGGTCGGGGTAATGAGCAGTTCTTC
TRBD2	TRBV6-5	TRBJ2-3	-	13	CASGDYSTDTQYF	TGTGCCAGCGGGGACTATAGCACAGATACGCAGTATTTT
-	TRBV10-2	TRBJ2-7	-	14	CASSALSVSYEQYF	TGCGCCAGCAGTGCCCTCAGCGTGTCCTACGAGCAGTACTTC
-	TRBV6-5	TRBJ2-7	-	12	CASSRGSHEQYF	TGTGCCAGCAGCCGCGGTAGCCACGAGCAGTACTTC
TRBD1	TRBV7-9	TRBJ1-5	-	15	CASSSSDRSNQPQHF	TGTGCCAGCAGCTCTTCGGACAGGAGCAATCAGCCCCAGCATTTT
TRBD1	TRBV29-1	TRBJ1-1	-	14	CSVTGTGGYTEAFF	TGCAGCGTCACCGGGACAGGGGGTTACACTGAAGCTTTCTTT
TRBD1	TRBV18	TRBJ1-1	-	15	CASSPLDRAPTEAFF	TGTGCCAGCTCACCACTAGACAGGGCCCCCACTGAAGCTTTCTTT
-	TRBV9	TRBJ2-3	-	14	CASSVTSGTDTQYF	TGTGCCAGCAGCGTAACTAGTGGGACAGATACGCAGTATTTT
TRBD1	TRBV29-1	TRBJ2-7	-	13	CSVELQGSYEQYF	TGCAGCGTTGAATTACAGGGGTCCTACGAGCAGTACTTC
-	TRBV11-3	TRBJ2-1	few	11	CASSRAGEQFF	TGTGCCAGCTCCCGGGCGGGAGAGCAGTTCTTC
-	TRBV28	TRBJ2-7	-	14	CASSPDFSSYEQYF	TGTGCCAGCAGTCCGGACTTTTCCTCCTACGAGCAGTACTTC
-	TRBV6-5	TRBJ1-3	-	13	CASSWTPGNTIYF	TGTGCCAGCTCCTGGACACCTGGAAACACCATATATTTT
-	TRBV6-5	TRBJ2-3	-	13	CASSYDPAATQYF	TGTGCCAGCAGTTATGACCCAGCGGCCACGCAGTATTTT
-	TRBV10-2	TRBJ2-5	once	15	CASSETPGTQETQYF	TGCGCCAGCAGTGAGACGCCAGGAACTCAAGAGACCCAGTACTTC
TRBD2	TRBV28	TRBJ2-7	-	14	CASREGLAGGEQYF	TGTGCCAGCAGGGAGGGACTAGCGGGAGGCGAGCAGTACTTC
TRBD1	TRBV6-5	TRBJ1-2	-	15	CASSVTSGGKYGYTF	TGTGCCAGCAGCGTCACCTCAGGGGGCAAGTATGGCTACACCTTC
-	TRBV28	TRBJ2-1	-	15	CASAQGGSSYNEQFF	TGTGCCAGCGCGCAAGGGGGAAGCTCCTACAATGAGCAGTTCTTC
TRBD1	TRBV6-5	TRBJ1-2	-	14	CASSYYRGLDGYTF	TGTGCCAGCAGTTACTACAGGGGGCTTGATGGCTACACCTTC
TRBD1	TRBV19	TRBJ1-2	-	15	CASRVPGQGHYGYTF	TGTGCCAGTAGGGTCCCGGGACAGGGACACTATGGCTACACCTTC
TRBD2	TRBV10-1	TRBJ2-3	-	15	CASNGLAGGSDTQYF	TGCGCCAGCAACGGACTAGCGGGAGGATCAGATACGCAGTATTTT
-	TRBV28	TRBJ1-4	-	13	CASTDSTNEKLFF	TGTGCCAGCACCGACAGTACTAATGAAAAACTGTTTTTT
TRBD2	TRBV9	TRBJ2-1	-	16	CASSVGSGGVYNEQFF	TGTGCCAGCAGCGTAGGTTCGGGAGGTGTCTACAATGAGCAGTTCTTC
-	TRBV29-1	TRBJ2-4	few	13	CSVAQAATVIQYF	TGCAGCGTTGCGCAGGCAGCAACGGTCATTCAGTACTTC
TRBD2	TRBV4-1	TRBJ2-1	-	17	CASSQVGVLRGRDEQFF	TGCGCCAGCAGCCAAGTAGGGGTTCTTCGCGGGAGGGATGAGCAGTTCTTC
TRBD1	TRBV2	TRBJ1-1	few	14	CASSEGRGQSEAFF	TGTGCCAGCAGTGAAGGCAGGGGGCAGTCAGAAGCTTTCTTT
-	TRBV7-6	TRBJ2-1	-	13	CASSLVSYNEQFF	TGTGCCAGCAGCCTGGTCAGCTACAATGAGCAGTTCTTC
-	TRBV6-5	TRBJ2-3	-	15	CASSYSIQGADTQYF	TGTGCCAGCAGTTACTCGATACAGGGTGCAGATACGCAGTATTTT
-	TRBV28	TRBJ2-1	-	16	CASKSPPRETGNEQFF	TGTGCCAGCAAGTCCCCCCCACGGGAGACGGGGAATGAGCAGTTCTTC
-	TRBV4-1	TRBJ2-7	once	16	CASSQPLGGTADEQYF	TGCGCCAGCAGCCAGCCCTTAGGGGGGACAGCCGACGAGCAGTACTTC
-	TRBV9	TRBJ2-7	-	13	CASSVVSAGEQYF	TGTGCCAGCAGCGTAGTATCCGCGGGCGAGCAGTACTTC
TRBD1	TRBV9	TRBJ1-1	-	15	CASSVTGTGNTEAFF	TGTGCCAGCAGTGTTACCGGGACAGGAAACACTGAAGCTTTCTTT
TRBD1	TRBV6-1	TRBJ2-3	-	14	CASRGTGGLDTQYF	TGTGCCAGCAGAGGGACAGGGGGCTTAGATACGCAGTATTTT
-	TRBV6-5	TRBJ2-7	-	14	CASSYAGISYEQYF	TGTGCCAGCAGTTACGCGGGTATCTCCTACGAGCAGTACTTC